One and the same sample provided the 20 T cell receptor beta chains below, sequenced in a study of control samples from healthy donors and cancer patients. Using immunoSEQ multiplex PCR, the repertoire was profiled, and TCRdb retains in-frame clones only, with some absent. The repertoire holds some 48,000 clones, about 93% seen once, with roughly a quarter in the top ten. Sequenced material: PBMCs. Source of these receptors: a woman aged 50 to 60 with head and neck cancer.

This chain joins TRBV7-2 and TRBJ1-4; 7 positions match TRBD1. The ends lost 5 bases at V and 1 base at J; junction bases unmatched: 4. Germline assignment: CDR1 SGHTA and CDR2 FQGNSA. CDR3 length: 15 amino acids. Written as DNA, the CDR3 is TGTGCCAGCAGCGCAAACAGGGGAACTAATGAAAAACTGTTTTTT. The encoded protein is CASSANRGTNEKLFF.

The V and J genes are TRBV6-1 and TRBJ1-1; D gene uncertain. Germline CDR1 MNHNS, CDR2 SASEGT. The CDR3 is made up of 11 amino acids. V gave up 2 bases and J gave up 8 bases, with 6 bases separating them. In DNA, the CDR3 is TGTGCCAGCAGTGAAACAGCCGAAGCTTTCTTT. The encoded protein is CASSETAEAFF.

The rearrangement joins TRBV5-1 to TRBJ2-7; possibly TRBD1 or TRBD2 for D (5 bases each). V shed 0 bases and J shed 5 bases, with 12 bases lying between them. CDR1 is SGHRS, CDR2 YFSETQ, per germline. The CDR3 consists of 14 residues. The CDR3 region is CASSLAGSVHEQYF. CDR3 in DNA: TGCGCCAGCAGCTTGGCAGGGAGTGTCCACGAGCAGTACTTC.

The chain is built from TRBV28 and TRBJ2-7, with 9 bases that match TRBD1. J was trimmed by 2 bases and V by 5 bases; bases with no gene match: 10. The germline CDR1 and CDR2 sequences are MDHEN and SYDVKM. This CDR3 region has 16 residues. CDR3 nucleotides: TGTGCCAGCAGTCATACCGGGACAGGGTATACCTACGAGCAGTACTTC. It specifies CASSHTGTGYTYEQYF.

The rearrangement uses TRBV5-1 and TRBJ2-3, with 12 bases that match TRBD2. Trimming at V came to 2 bases and at J to 4 bases, leaving 2 bases not matched to a gene. CDR1 and CDR2 (germline): SGHRS, YFSETQ. The CDR3 covers 15 residues. CDR3 coding DNA: TGCGCCAGCAGCTTCCTAGCGGGGGGGGCAGATACGCAGTATTTT. It is translated as CASSFLAGGADTQYF.

The CDR3 coding sequence is TGCGCCAGCAGCCACCCAGGCTACCCTTCGACAGACAATGAGCAGTTCTTC. Its translation: CASSHPGYPSTDNEQFF. The chain combines TRBV4-1 with TRBJ2-1; D is perhaps TRBD1 (5 bases). The CDR3 has 17 residues. V was pared by 3 bases and J by 5 bases, with 20 bases between. Germline values: CDR1 MGHRA, CDR2 YSYEKL.

The count of this clone is one. The chain uses TRBV4-1 and TRBJ2-1; no clear D. V was trimmed by 2 bases and J by 9 bases, leaving 11 bases between them. There are 13 residues in the CDR3. The V gene's germline CDR1 is MGHRA and CDR2 YSYEKL. CDR3 region: CASSQPIFGEQFF. For the CDR3, the DNA is TGCGCCAGCAGCCAACCTATATTCGGTGAGCAGTTCTTC.

This chain links TRBV9 with TRBJ2-3, with D perhaps TRBD2 (6 bases). Germline CDR1 reads SGDLS; CDR2 reads YYNGEE. The CDR3 extends over 15 amino acids. Trimming shortened V by 3 bases and J by 2 bases, and 13 bases separated the two germline ends. CDR3 amino acids: CASSEGGAVTDTQYF. CDR3 DNA sequence: TGTGCCAGCAGCGAGGGCGGGGCTGTCACAGATACGCAGTATTTT.

V gene TRBV28 combines with J gene TRBJ1-5; D not resolved. The V and J ends lost 3 bases and 4 bases respectively, with 7 bases between them. Germline loops: CDR1 MDHEN, CDR2 SYDVKM. CDR3 length: 13 residues. Written as DNA, the CDR3 is TGTGCCAGCAGTTTTCCGGGGAATCAGCCCCAGCATTTT. Protein: CASSFPGNQPQHF. The full variable domain, rest sourced from reference TRBV28 and TRBJ1-5, is DVKVTQSSRYLVKRTGEKVFLECVQDMDHENMFWYRQDPGLGLRLIYFSYDVKMKEKGDIPEGYSVSREKKERFSLILESASTNQTSMYLCASSFPGNQPQHFGDGTRLSIL.

V gene TRBV5-6 combines with J gene TRBJ2-7; 11 bases are shared with TRBD1. The germline CDR1 and CDR2 sequences are SGHDT and YYEEEE. V shed 0 bases, J shed 2 bases, and the junction held 10 bases outside the gene matches. The CDR3 contains 18 residues. The CDR3 DNA is TGTGCCAGCAGCTTGGCCTCTAACATGGACAGGGGGCCCTACGAGCAGTACTTC. It codes for CASSLASNMDRGPYEQYF.

The chain recombines TRBV24-1 with TRBJ2-2; TRBD1 aligns across 10 bases. Trimming at V came to 5 bases and at J to 7 bases, leaving 6 bases not matched to a gene. The V gene's germline CDR1 is KGHDR and CDR2 SFDVKD. This CDR3 is 15 amino acids long. CDR3 nucleotide sequence: TGTGCCACCAGTGGGACAGGGGGAAGGGGCGGGGAGCTGTTTTTT. Protein sequence: CATSGTGGRGGELFF.

The chain combines TRBV9 with TRBJ2-1; TRBD2 aligns across 7 bases. Germline CDR1 reads SGDLS; CDR2 reads YYNGEE. This CDR3 spans 16 amino acids. Germline trimming cut 6 bases from V and 2 bases from J; bases unmatched to any gene: 11. CDR3 nucleotide sequence: TGTGCCAGCATCATGGGGGGAGGGCCGGCCTACAATGAGCAGTTCTTC. Its translation: CASIMGGGPAYNEQFF.

This chain connects TRBV9 to TRBJ1-6; 8 bases line up with TRBD1. V lost 4 bases, J lost 8 bases, and 5 bases stayed unmatched. The CDR3 is 14 residues long. CDR1 is SGDLS and CDR2 is YYNGEE in the germline V gene. CDR3 in amino acids: CASSSGQGYSPLHF. The CDR3 nucleotides read TGTGCCAGCAGCTCTGGACAGGGCTATTCACCCCTCCACTTT.

The chain joins TRBV4-3 to TRBJ2-3; D call uncertain. V lost 6 bases and J 0 bases, leaving 7 bases between the germline ends. CDR1 LGHNA and CDR2 YSLEER come from the germline V gene. The CDR3 spans 13 residues. The CDR3 sequence is CASSHRSTDTQYF. DNA of the CDR3: TGCGCCAGCAGTCATAGGAGCACAGATACGCAGTATTTT.

This chain connects TRBV28 to TRBJ1-1; possibly TRBD1 for D (6 bases). V was pared by 10 bases and J by 2 bases, with 17 bases between. The germline gives CDR1 MDHEN, CDR2 SYDVKM. The CDR3 totals 14 residues. CDR3: CATKWGRGNTEAFF. The CDR3, as DNA: TGTGCCACCAAGTGGGGCAGGGGCAACACTGAAGCTTTCTTT. Using reference TRBV28 and TRBJ1-1 for the parts outside the CDR3, the full variable domain is DVKVTQSSRYLVKRTGEKVFLECVQDMDHENMFWYRQDPGLGLRLIYFSYDVKMKEKGDIPEGYSVSREKKERFSLILESASTNQTSMYLCATKWGRGNTEAFFGQGTRLTVV.

The CDR3 loop reads CASSPGQDYEQYF. CDR3 bases: TGTGCCAGCAGTCCGGGACAGGATTACGAGCAGTACTTC. The chain links TRBV28 to TRBJ2-7, with 8 bases fitting TRBD1. V was pared by 5 bases and J by 4 bases, with 4 bases of the junction left unmatched. Germline V gene lookup returns CDR1 MDHEN and CDR2 SYDVKM. This CDR3 has 13 amino acids.

The genes are TRBV7-2 and TRBJ1-2, with D possibly matching TRBD1 (6 bases). Trimming stripped 5 bases from V and 5 bases from J, with 15 bases between. The CDR3 covers 14 residues. Germline values: CDR1 SGHTA, CDR2 FQGNSA. CDR3 DNA sequence: TGTGCCAGCAGCCCCCGGGGGGGCGGATATGGCTACACCTTC. This gives the protein CASSPRGGGYGYTF.

The sample holds one count of this clone. This sequence joins TRBV3-1 (or the pseudogene TRBV3-2) and TRBJ1-1, with 9 bases identical to TRBD1. The CDR3 totals 13 residues. Germline V gene sequence: CDR1 LGHDT, CDR2 YNNKEL (reference sequence). Trimming removed 3 bases from V and 11 bases from J; junction bases left unmatched: 7. DNA for the CDR3: TGTGCCAGCAGCCAGGGACAGGGTGTCGGGGCTTTCTTT. It specifies CASSQGQGVGAFF.

The chain links TRBV5-1 to TRBJ2-3; unclear D gene. The CDR3 spans 13 residues. Germline V gene lookup returns CDR1 SGHRS and CDR2 YFSETQ. V lost 4 bases and J 4 bases, leaving 10 bases between the germline ends. The CDR3 protein is CASSKSGADTQYF. Written as DNA, the CDR3 is TGCGCCAGCAGCAAGTCGGGTGCAGATACGCAGTATTTT. Together with reference TRBV5-1 and TRBJ2-3, the CDR3 gives the full variable domain: KAGVTQTPRYLIKTRGQQVTLSCSPISGHRSVSWYQQTPGQGLQFLFEYFSETQRNKGNFPGRFSGRQFSNSRSEMNVSTLELGDSALYLCASSKSGADTQYFGPGTRLTVL.

V and J are TRBV28 and TRBJ1-1; unclear D gene. The CDR3 covers 11 residues. Between the trimmed V and J ends, which lost 6 bases and 5 bases, there was a span of 7 bases. The germline V gene has CDR1 MDHEN and CDR2 SYDVKM. Here the CDR3 reads CASSRSTEAFF. The CDR3 DNA reads TGTGCCAGCAGCCGCAGTACTGAAGCTTTCTTT. Supplemented by reference TRBV28 and TRBJ1-1, the full variable domain reads DVKVTQSSRYLVKRTGEKVFLECVQDMDHENMFWYRQDPGLGLRLIYFSYDVKMKEKGDIPEGYSVSREKKERFSLILESASTNQTSMYLCASSRSTEAFFGQGTRLTVV.